A selection of T cell receptor beta chains follows, all from one sample in a study of human T cells and chemical hapten exposure. One entry per CDR3 protein results from TCRdb running MiXCR on the RACE reads. The table shows tens of thousands of distinct CDR3 sequences, with more than 9% occurring only once. The sample in question was whole blood, obtained in connection with sensitization to the hapten diphenylcyclopropenone (DPC). The receptors here all came from a man aged 40-55 years with alopecia areata. Some clones in this sample may be carry-over from other donors' samples. Both conserved end residues are part of each CDR3. D genes are given only for firm matches. A clone size is listed for some rows: how often the clone was seen (once, few, many), or a class if it is expanded.

cdr3_nt,cdr3_aa,v_call,j_call,cdr3_length,d_call,clone_size
TGTGCCAGCAGCTCCGGGCCCCTCGTTGAAGCTTTCTTT,CASSSGPLVEAFF,TRBV7-9,TRBJ1-1,13,.,.
TGCAGCGTTGTTAAGGGTCTTGGGGCTTTCTTT,CSVVKGLGAFF,TRBV29-1,TRBJ1-1,11,.,few
TGTGCCAGCAGCCAAGATCCGGCGGCTAATCAGCCCCAGCATTTT,CASSQDPAANQPQHF,TRBV3-1,TRBJ1-5,15,.,.
TGCAGTGCTAGAGATAGTAGTAGCGGGAGGGCCCAGTACTTC,CSARDSSSGRAQYF,TRBV20-1,TRBJ2-5,14,TRBD2,.
TGTGCCAGCAGTTCGGACAGGCGGGGTTATGGCTACACCTTC,CASSSDRRGYGYTF,TRBV6-5,TRBJ1-2,14,TRBD1,few
TGTGCCAGCAGTTTTCTAGCGCGCACAGATACGCAGTATTTT,CASSFLARTDTQYF,TRBV12-3/TRBV12-4,TRBJ2-3,14,.,many
TGTGCCAGCAGCTTAGTTACAGGGGGTAGCACTGAAGCTTTCTTT,CASSLVTGGSTEAFF,TRBV7-2,TRBJ1-1,15,TRBD1,few
TGTGCCAGCAGCCTTACACCCTCCTACGAGCAGTACTTC,CASSLTPSYEQYF,TRBV9,TRBJ2-7,13,.,few
TGTGCCAGCTCCGAGACAGGGGGCCACGGCTACACCTTC,CASSETGGHGYTF,TRBV6-1,TRBJ1-2,13,TRBD1,.
TGCAGTGCTACCCGGACAGGGCACACGCAGTATTTT,CSATRTGHTQYF,TRBV20-1,TRBJ2-3,12,TRBD1,.
TGTGCCAGCAGTTGGGGAGGAACAGGGGTGCGAGGCTACACCTTC,CASSWGGTGVRGYTF,TRBV5-6,TRBJ1-2,15,TRBD1,few
TGTGCCAGCAGTCCGATCACCGGACAGGGTGTATACGAGCAGTACTTC,CASSPITGQGVYEQYF,TRBV4-2,TRBJ2-7,16,TRBD1,few
TGTGCCATCAGTGAGTCGAGGGGGCACTCACCCCTCCACTTT,CAISESRGHSPLHF,TRBV10-3,TRBJ1-6,14,TRBD1,few
TGCAGTGCTAGGGGAACGGGACAGAGGAATCAGCCCCAGCATTTT,CSARGTGQRNQPQHF,TRBV20-1,TRBJ1-5,15,TRBD1,many
TGTGCCAGCAGTTACTCGAGACAGTTGAACACTGAAGCTTTCTTT,CASSYSRQLNTEAFF,TRBV6-2/TRBV6-3,TRBJ1-1,15,.,few
TGTGCCACCTTCGGGGTTGACTCCTACGAGCAGTACTTC,CATFGVDSYEQYF,TRBV10-3,TRBJ2-7,13,.,.
TGTGCCAGCTCTATAACCCCGAGGGGGGCGAGCACAGATACGCAGTATTTT,CASSITPRGASTDTQYF,TRBV18,TRBJ2-3,17,.,.
TGTGCCAGCAGTTATCGAGTCCCCCTTTTAGGAACTCGAGACACCATATATTTT,CASSYRVPLLGTRDTIYF,TRBV6-5,TRBJ1-3,18,.,few
TGTGCCAGCAGCCGCGGACAGACTACTCAAGAGACCCAGTACTTC,CASSRGQTTQETQYF,TRBV12-3/TRBV12-4,TRBJ2-5,15,.,few
TGTGCCAGCAGCCAAGTTACCGGGACAGGGGTTGGTGGGGCCAACGTCCTGACTTTC,CASSQVTGTGVGGANVLTF,TRBV3-1,TRBJ2-6,19,TRBD1,.
TGTGCCAGCAGCCCGGTGGGCGGGAGTATTCATGAGCAGTTCTTC,CASSPVGGSIHEQFF,TRBV7-9,TRBJ2-1,15,TRBD2,.
TGTGCCAGCAGTTACCACCGGGACGCTTACAATGAGCAGTTCTTC,CASSYHRDAYNEQFF,TRBV27,TRBJ2-1,15,.,few
TGTGCCAGCAGCCATTTGCGAACGAACACCGGGGAGCTGTTTTTT,CASSHLRTNTGELFF,TRBV3-1,TRBJ2-2,15,.,few
TGCAGTGCTAGGTCTGGGGATGGAATCACAGATACGCAGTATTTT,CSARSGDGITDTQYF,TRBV20-1,TRBJ2-3,15,.,.
TGCGCCAGCAGACCGGGACAGGCGTCCTACGAGCAGTACTTC,CASRPGQASYEQYF,TRBV5-1,TRBJ2-7,14,TRBD1,.
TGTGCCAGCAGCCAAGAGCCCAGGGCCGGCTACACCTTC,CASSQEPRAGYTF,TRBV3-1,TRBJ1-2,13,.,.
TGTGCCAGTAGCGGGAGGTTAAAAGGAGAGACCCAGTACTTC,CASSGRLKGETQYF,TRBV6-5,TRBJ2-5,14,TRBD2,few
TGTGCCAGCAGGAGGACAGGGGGTCCCTCCACAGATACGCAGTATTTT,CASRRTGGPSTDTQYF,TRBV28,TRBJ2-3,16,TRBD1,.
TGTGCCAGCAGCCGAGCGTCAGATGGCTACACCTTC,CASSRASDGYTF,TRBV3-1,TRBJ1-2,12,.,few
TGTGCCACCGGTAACCGGGGGTCCAATGAGCAGTTCTTC,CATGNRGSNEQFF,TRBV24-1,TRBJ2-1,13,.,many
TGTGCCAGCAGCTCCTCGTACCAAGAGACCCAGTACTTC,CASSSSYQETQYF,TRBV7-2,TRBJ2-5,13,.,.
TGTGCCAGCAGTCCGACACCCAGCACAGATACGCAGTATTTT,CASSPTPSTDTQYF,TRBV6-6,TRBJ2-3,14,.,few
TGTGCCACCAGCAGAGAACAGCTCGGCTACACCATATATTTT,CATSREQLGYTIYF,TRBV15,TRBJ1-3,14,.,many
TGTGCCAGCAGCTTTGACGTAGGAGAGACCCAGTACTTC,CASSFDVGETQYF,TRBV7-3,TRBJ2-5,13,.,.
TGTGCCAGCTCTGAGCGGGAGTTTGGAGATACGCAGTATTTT,CASSEREFGDTQYF,TRBV6-5,TRBJ2-3,14,TRBD2,few
TGTGCCAGCAGCCTAGGTGTTTGGGAGACCCACGGGGAGCTGTTTTTT,CASSLGVWETHGELFF,TRBV6-2/TRBV6-3,TRBJ2-2,16,.,.
TGCAGTGCCGAGAACATGAACACTGAAGCTTTCTTT,CSAENMNTEAFF,TRBV20-1,TRBJ1-1,12,.,many
TGTGCCACCAGCCCCGTGGGGACTAGCGGGAGGGCCGGCACAGATACGCAGTATTTT,CATSPVGTSGRAGTDTQYF,TRBV15,TRBJ2-3,19,TRBD2,few
TGCAGCGTTTATTCCCTAGCGGGAGTTTTAAACCGGGAGACCCAGTACTTC,CSVYSLAGVLNRETQYF,TRBV29-1,TRBJ2-5,17,TRBD2,few
TGCAGCGTTGAATCTCCCAGCTATGGCTACACCTTC,CSVESPSYGYTF,TRBV29-1,TRBJ1-2,12,.,many
TGTGCCAGCAGTTACAGGGTCGGGAACACTGAAGCTTTCTTT,CASSYRVGNTEAFF,TRBV6-2/TRBV6-3,TRBJ1-1,14,.,.
TGTGCCAGCAGACGTTGGCAGGGCCGTATCACTGAAGCTTTCTTT,CASRRWQGRITEAFF,TRBV21-1,TRBJ1-1,15,.,many
TGTGCCATCAGTGAGTCGGACATCTCCTACGAGCAGTACTTC,CAISESDISYEQYF,TRBV10-3,TRBJ2-7,14,.,.
TGTGCCAGCACCCAAGGGGGATTGGGTACGCAGTATTTT,CASTQGGLGTQYF,TRBV7-2,TRBJ2-3,13,.,few
TGTGCCAGCAGTCCGCGACTAGCGGACTACTACAATGAGCAGTTCTTC,CASSPRLADYYNEQFF,TRBV12-3/TRBV12-4,TRBJ2-1,16,TRBD2,.
TGTGCCAGCAGTACAGCCGCGGTTCAAGAGACCCAGTACTTC,CASSTAAVQETQYF,TRBV28,TRBJ2-5,14,.,once
TGTGCCAGCAGGACAGGGGAGACCCAGTACTTC,CASRTGETQYF,TRBV11-3,TRBJ2-5,11,TRBD1,.
TGTGCCAGCAGTTTATTAGCCAGGGCAAACACTGAAGCTTTCTTT,CASSLLARANTEAFF,TRBV28,TRBJ1-1,15,.,few
TGCAGCGTTGAAGATCAAGTTATAGCGGGGAGCACAGATACGCAGTATTTT,CSVEDQVIAGSTDTQYF,TRBV29-1,TRBJ2-3,17,TRBD2,many
TGCGCCAGCAGCTTGGGTTGGGGGACTGAAGCTTTCTTT,CASSLGWGTEAFF,TRBV5-1,TRBJ1-1,13,.,few
TGTGCCAGTAGTATGCGGTCGATGGATAACGAGCAGTACTTC,CASSMRSMDNEQYF,TRBV19,TRBJ2-7,14,.,.
TGTGCCAGCAGCAATCTAGCGGGAGGGCCTTATGAGCAGTACTTC,CASSNLAGGPYEQYF,TRBV7-9,TRBJ2-7,15,TRBD2,few
TGTGCCAGCAGCCCTGGGTCCCAGGGAAACACCATATATTTT,CASSPGSQGNTIYF,TRBV7-8,TRBJ1-3,14,.,many